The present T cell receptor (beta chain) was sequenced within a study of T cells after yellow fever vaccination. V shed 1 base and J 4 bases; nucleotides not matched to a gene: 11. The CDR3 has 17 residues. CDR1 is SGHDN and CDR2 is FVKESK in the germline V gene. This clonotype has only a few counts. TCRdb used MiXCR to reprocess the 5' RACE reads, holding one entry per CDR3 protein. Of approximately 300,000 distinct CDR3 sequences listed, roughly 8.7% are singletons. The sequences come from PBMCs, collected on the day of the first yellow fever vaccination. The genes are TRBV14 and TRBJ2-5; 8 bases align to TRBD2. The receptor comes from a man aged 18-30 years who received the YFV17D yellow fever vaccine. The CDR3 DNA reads TGTGCCAGCAGCCAAGTCCCCACAGCGGGGGATGGAGAGACCCAGTACTTC. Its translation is CASSQVPTAGDGETQYF.